The next 3 T cell receptor beta chains were all read from a single sample in a study of T cell clonality in common variable immunodeficiency. TCRdb's table, derived via immunoSEQ multiplex PCR, lists solely in-frame clones and lacks some. Recorded here are approximately 45,000 clones, none singletons. The specimen sequenced was peripheral blood mononuclear cells. These TCRs come from a person between 18 and 75 years old in good health.

This clone was observed a few times. Read coverage stops 3 residues before the CDR3 terminus; the germline J gene supplies the remainder. This sequence joins TRBV2 and TRBJ1-6; a possible D gene is TRBD1 (6 bases). The V gene's germline CDR1 is SNHLY and CDR2 FYNNEI. V was cut by 5 bases and J by 8 bases, with 10 bases left in between. The CDR3 covers 13 residues. Incomplete CDR3 DNA: TGTGCCAGCAGTACAGGGTGGGATTCACCC. Amino acid sequence: CASSTGWDSP. The whole CDR3 reads CASSTGWDSPLHF.

This clone has a count of ten or more. Read data end 3 residues before the CDR3 end; the end is taken from the germline J gene. V usage is TRBV2 and J usage is TRBJ2-3, with D uncertain. V gave up 1 base and J gave up 2 bases, with 7 bases separating them. This CDR3 comprises 14 residues. The germline V gene has CDR1 SNHLY and CDR2 FYNNEI. CDR3: CASSEVTTTDTQYF. The covered CDR3 bases are TGTGCCAGCAGTGAAGTTACTACCACAGATACG.

This clone was observed many times. The read ends 3 residues early relative to the CDR3; the germline J gene fills the gap. The chain employs TRBV4-2 and TRBJ2-1; 7 bases match TRBD2. Per germline, CDR1 LGHNA and CDR2 YNFKEQ. Trimming cost V 0 bases and J 3 bases; bases outside gene matches: 5. This CDR3 spans 16 amino acids. CDR3: CASSQDPSGVYNEQFF. The CDR3 DNA, read in part, is TGTGCCAGCAGCCAAGATCCTAGCGGCGTCTACAATGAG.